This T cell receptor beta chain was profiled in a study of cytomegalovirus exposure and HLA in healthy donors. Study-wide background: Some 87 million unique TCRs from HLA-typed donors were held in an early release of data. Study-wide findings and caveats: An ancestry cluster, one associated with Asian ancestry, reportedly showed fewer N-insertions than the approximately 670-donor mean in a later analysis. It was shown in a later analysis that HLA-associated TCR beta chains were more clonally expanded than other, equally common chains.

In regard to this clone: The antigen remains undetermined.

Healthy bone marrow donors made up the donors. Primers for the PCR totalled 60 Vbeta and 13 Jbeta. Method: immunoSEQ multiplex PCR; TCRdb's copy keeps in-frame clones and lacks some. The sample lists tens of thousands of clones, around three quarters seen once, with roughly 9.7% in the top ten. The V and J ends lost 6 bases and 0 bases, in that order; junction bases with no gene match: 11. This CDR3 is 18 amino acids long. Germline values: CDR1 MDHEN, CDR2 SYDVKM. The sequenced material came from PBMCs. This receptor was obtained from a woman aged 50 to 60 in good health and CMV-seropositive. V usage is TRBV28 and J usage is TRBJ1-5; 10 nucleotides align to TRBD1. CDR3 nucleotide sequence: TGTGCCAGCAGGACAGGGGGCTCCATTCTAAATAGCAATCAGCCCCAGCATTTT. Its protein product is CASRTGGSILNSNQPQHF.